This TCR beta chain was sequenced in a study of T cells in Graves' hyperthyroidism and ophthalmopathy. Amplification of TCR beta CDR3 regions used RNA as the template. The HTBI primer set was used in a first-round RT-PCR of the TCR CDR3. TCRdb called the multiplex PCR reads again in MiXCR, with one record for every CDR3 protein. Of 460,000 or so distinct CDR3 sequences in the sample, around 14% were seen once. This clonotype was counted at least ten times. V was shortened by 4 bases and J by 2 bases, with 13 bases between the two germline ends. The CDR3 has 15 amino acids. Germline CDR1 and CDR2: KGHDR and SFDVKD.

Sequencing was done on a sample of blood. This clonotype was obtained from a young woman with Graves' hyperthyroidism. V gene TRBV24-1 combines with J gene TRBJ1-2; no clear D. In nucleotides, the CDR3 is TGTGCCACCAGTGACCCCCGTAAGGAGAACTATGGCTACACCTTC. This sequence encodes CATSDPRKENYGYTF.